The 17 T cell receptor beta chains in this list originate from one sample, sequenced in a study of OX40 agonist ivuxolimab in advanced cancers. TCRdb's table, derived via immunoSEQ multiplex PCR, lists solely in-frame clones and lacks some. The table records tens of thousands of clones, roughly 87% of them present only once. Sequenced here: CD4+ or CD8+ T cells sorted from blood, sampled in a trial of the OX40 agonist ivuxolimab. Source of these receptors: an adult with an advanced solid tumor such as melanoma, head and neck, liver or kidney cancer.

The CDR3 sequence is CASRHTANSGANVLTF. The CDR3 DNA reads as TGTGCCAGCAGACACACAGCGAACTCTGGGGCCAACGTCCTGACTTTC. The chain has TRBV27 and TRBJ2-6; D call uncertain. Per the germline V gene, CDR1 is MNHEY and CDR2 is SMNVEV (reference sequence). The CDR3 sequence is 16 residues long. Trimming removed 6 bases from V and 0 bases from J, with 12 bases in between.

The chain uses TRBV11-3 and TRBJ2-5; D ambiguous. Trimming took off 4 bases at V and 2 bases at J, with 11 bases between the two ends. Germline V CDR1 and CDR2: SGHNT, YENEEA. The CDR3 sequence is 14 residues long. The CDR3 coding sequence is TGTGCCAGCAGCTCTCGACAATTACAAGAGACCCAGTACTTC. Residues: CASSSRQLQETQYF.

The genes are TRBV11-2 and TRBJ1-2, with a weak D call TRBD1 (6 bases). The length of the CDR3 is 13 residues. CDR1 and CDR2 (germline): SGHAT, FQNNGV. Trimming shortened V by 2 bases and J by 7 bases, and 11 bases separated the two germline ends. Here the CDR3 reads CASSLQGISGYTF. In DNA form, the CDR3 reads TGTGCCAGCAGCTTACAGGGGATCAGTGGCTACACCTTC.

The chain employs TRBV6-6 and TRBJ1-3, with D perhaps matching TRBD1 (5 bases). The length of the CDR3 is 12 residues. Germline loops: CDR1 MNHNY, CDR2 SVGAGI (reference sequence). V gave up 9 bases and J gave up 2 bases, with 8 bases separating them. CDR3 nucleotides: TGTGCCAGTAGGGGAGCTGGAAACACCATATATTTT. This sequence encodes CASRGAGNTIYF.

This chain joins TRBV7-8 and TRBJ1-1; maybe TRBD1 (5 bases). Germline V gene lookup returns CDR1 SGHVS and CDR2 FQNEAQ. This CDR3 has 14 amino acids. V shed 5 bases and J shed 1 base, with 11 bases lying between them. The CDR3 DNA reads as TGTGCCAGCAGCCCCCAGGGAGGGAACACTGAAGCTTTCTTT. Translation gives CASSPQGGNTEAFF.

This clone showed up just once. The chain links TRBV21-1 to TRBJ1-4; whether TRBD1, the table's D call, matches the DNA was not checked. TRBV21-1 counts as a pseudogene. The CDR3 runs 15 residues. CDR3 sequence reads: CASSKPGRGYGKLFF. Here the CDR3 DNA reads TGTGCCAGCAGCAAACCAGGCAGGGGGTACGGAAAACTGTTTTTT.

V gene TRBV11-3 combines with J gene TRBJ2-7; D is possibly TRBD2 (5 bases). Germline V gives CDR1 SGHNT, CDR2 YENEEA. The CDR3 has 13 residues. Deletions cut 5 bases from V and 0 bases from J, with 8 bases between. The CDR3 spells CASSHGISYEQYF. The CDR3 DNA sequence: TGTGCCAGCAGCCACGGGATCTCCTACGAGCAGTACTTC.

The CDR3 DNA reads TGTGCCAGCAGCTTGTCGGACAGGGGGGGTTATGGCTACACCTTC. Its translation is CASSLSDRGGYGYTF. The chain is built from TRBV11-2 and TRBJ1-2; TRBD1 aligns across 10 bases. This CDR3 has 15 amino acids. J gave up 5 bases and V 3 bases, and 6 bases lay outside the gene matches. CDR1 and CDR2 (germline): SGHAT, FQNNGV. The whole variable domain, filled in from reference TRBV11-2 and TRBJ1-2, reads EAGVAQSPRYKIIEKRQSVAFWCNPISGHATLYWYQQILGQGPKLLIQFQNNGVVDDSQLPKDRFSAERLKGVDSTLKIQPAKLEDSAVYLCASSLSDRGGYGYTFGSGTRLTVV.

The chain recombines TRBV9 with TRBJ2-5, with TRBD2 identical over 10 bases. CDR1 is SGDLS, CDR2 YYNGEE, per germline. The CDR3 sequence is 15 residues long. After removal of 4 bases from V and 4 bases from J, the junction contained 7 bases not matched to a gene. The CDR3 reads CASSSSGGAGETQYF. As DNA, the CDR3 is TGTGCCAGCAGCTCCAGCGGGGGGGCCGGAGAGACCCAGTACTTC. The variable domain in full, with the rest retrieved from reference TRBV9 and TRBJ2-5, is DSGVTQTPKHLITATGQRVTLRCSPRSGDLSVYWYQQSLDQGLQFLIQYYNGEERAKGNILERFSAQQFPDLHSELNLSSLELGDSALYFCASSSSGGAGETQYFGPGTRLLVL.

V is TRBV7-6 and J is TRBJ2-3; 10 positions agree with TRBD2. This CDR3 contains 15 residues. The ends lost 5 bases at V and 1 base at J; junction bases unmatched: 3. CDR1 is SGHVS and CDR2 is FNYEAQ in the germline V gene. The CDR3 protein is CASSLSGGRTDTQYF. CDR3 nucleotides: TGTGCCAGCAGCCTTAGCGGGGGGCGCACAGATACGCAGTATTTT.

The chain couples TRBV9 to TRBJ2-1; 7 bases match TRBD2. Per the germline V gene, CDR1 is SGDLS and CDR2 is YYNGEE. The CDR3 has 16 amino acids. J gave up 7 bases and V 0 bases, and 10 bases lay outside the gene matches. The CDR3 here is CASSVGTSGVSNEQFF. In DNA form, the CDR3 reads TGTGCCAGCAGCGTAGGGACCAGCGGGGTTTCTAATGAGCAGTTCTTC.

The rearrangement uses TRBV5-1 and TRBJ2-3, with 8 nucleotides matching TRBD1. Looked up from germline, CDR1 is SGHRS and CDR2 is YFSETQ. Germline trimming cut 1 base from V and 3 bases from J; bases unmatched to any gene: 4. The CDR3 is 15 amino acids. In DNA form, the CDR3 reads TGCGCCAGCAGCTTGATGGACAGGGCAACAGATACGCAGTATTTT. This codes for CASSLMDRATDTQYF.

CDR3 in amino acids: CAWSLGARTDTQYF. CDR3 bases: TGTGCCTGGAGTCTCGGGGCCCGCACAGATACGCAGTATTTT. The chain uses TRBV30 and TRBJ2-3; possibly TRBD1 or TRBD2 for D (5 bases each). V dropped 2 bases and J dropped 1 base, with 10 bases sitting between them. The germline CDR1 and CDR2 sequences are GTSNPN and SVGIG (reference sequence). This CDR3 region has 14 residues.

The J gene is TRBJ2-3, the V gene TRBV6-6; 12 bases fit TRBD2. V shed 5 bases and J 6 bases; nucleotides not matched to a gene: 6. Germline values: CDR1 MNHNY, CDR2 SVGAGI (reference sequence). This CDR3 is 15 amino acids long. CDR3 DNA: TGTGCCAGCAGTCCTAGCGGGAGGGCCCAGGATACGCAGTATTTT. Protein sequence: CASSPSGRAQDTQYF.

The chain couples TRBV5-1 to TRBJ1-1, with a possible D match to TRBD1 (5 bases). Trimming took 0 bases from V and 4 from J, leaving 16 bases between them. This CDR3 has 16 amino acids. Germline values: CDR1 SGHRS, CDR2 YFSETQ. CDR3 region: CASSLGEGHGATEAFF. The CDR3 DNA is TGCGCCAGCAGCTTGGGAGAGGGCCATGGGGCCACTGAAGCTTTCTTT.

This rearrangement joins TRBV27 to TRBJ1-4; D unresolved. Trimming pared 4 bases from V and 5 bases from J, leaving 17 bases between. CDR1 MNHEY and CDR2 SMNVEV come from the germline V gene (reference sequence). The CDR3 runs to 16 residues. In DNA form, the CDR3 reads TGTGCCAGCAGTTCCCGATTATGGACGGGAAATGAAAAACTGTTTTTT. Translation gives CASSSRLWTGNEKLFF.

This rearrangement joins TRBV5-1 to TRBJ1-1; the match to TRBD1 covers 8 bases. Losses at the gene ends were 1 base for V and 1 base for J; bases not matched to a gene: 0. This CDR3 is built from 14 residues. Germline V lookup: CDR1 SGHRS, CDR2 YFSETQ. Here the CDR3 DNA reads TGCGCCAGCAGCTTGACAGGGGGGAACACTGAAGCTTTCTTT. Protein sequence: CASSLTGGNTEAFF.